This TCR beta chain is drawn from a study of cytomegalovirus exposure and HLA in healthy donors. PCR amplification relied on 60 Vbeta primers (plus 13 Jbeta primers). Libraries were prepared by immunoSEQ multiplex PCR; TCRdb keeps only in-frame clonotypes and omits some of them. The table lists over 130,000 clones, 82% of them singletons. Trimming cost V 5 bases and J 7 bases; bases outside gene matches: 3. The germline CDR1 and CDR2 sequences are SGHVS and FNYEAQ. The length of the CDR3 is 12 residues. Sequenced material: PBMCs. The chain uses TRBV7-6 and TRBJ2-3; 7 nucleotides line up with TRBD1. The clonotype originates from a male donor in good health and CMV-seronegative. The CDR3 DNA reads TGTGCCAGCAGCGAACAGGGGAATACGCAGTATTTT. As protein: CASSEQGNTQYF.